Listed below are T cell receptor beta chains from one sample, sequenced in a study of vaccination and CD4 T cells after COVID-19. Each CDR3 protein is one row after TCRdb ran MiXCR on the PCR reads. The profile shows 15,000 to 19,000 distinct CDR3 sequences, about two fifths of them singletons. Their antigens remain unidentified. The sample here was CD4+ T cells from blood, cultured in vitro, taken before SARS-CoV-2 vaccination. The receptors derive from a human donor who had recovered from COVID-19. CDR3s include the opening cysteine and the closing phenylalanine or tryptophan. D genes are given only for firm matches. The listing skips clone size in some rows; elsewhere it reads once, few, many or a size class.

J gene: TRBJ2-5; D gene: TRBD1; clone size: -; V gene: TRBV4-3; CDR3 protein: CASSQDLGAGGPETQYF; CDR3 DNA: TGCGCCAGCAGCCAAGATCTTGGGGCAGGGGGCCCTGAGACCCAGTACTTC
J gene: TRBJ1-2; D gene: -; clone size: -; V gene: TRBV12-3/TRBV12-4; CDR3 protein: CASSWGREGYGYTF; CDR3 DNA: TGTGCCAGCAGTTGGGGCAGGGAAGGCTATGGCTACACCTTC
J gene: TRBJ2-5; D gene: -; clone size: -; V gene: TRBV20-1; CDR3 protein: CSANTGETQYF; CDR3 DNA: TGCAGTGCGAATACGGGAGAGACCCAGTACTTC
J gene: TRBJ1-2; D gene: -; clone size: few; V gene: TRBV27; CDR3 protein: CASSLGGNGIYGYTF; CDR3 DNA: TGTGCCAGCAGCCTCGGAGGGAACGGGATCTATGGCTACACCTTC
J gene: TRBJ2-1; D gene: TRBD2; clone size: -; V gene: TRBV24-1; CDR3 protein: CATSDRGLAGGGNEQFF; CDR3 DNA: TGTGCCACCAGTGATAGGGGACTAGCGGGAGGGGGAAATGAGCAGTTCTTC
J gene: TRBJ1-2; D gene: -; clone size: few; V gene: TRBV27; CDR3 protein: CASSLRGGYGYTF; CDR3 DNA: TGTGCCAGCAGTTTACGGGGTGGCTATGGCTACACCTTC
J gene: TRBJ1-5; D gene: -; clone size: few; V gene: TRBV7-2; CDR3 protein: CASSPQGRGRSNQPQHF; CDR3 DNA: TGTGCCAGCAGCCCCCAGGGTCGGGGTAGGAGCAATCAGCCCCAGCATTTT
J gene: TRBJ2-5; D gene: -; clone size: few; V gene: TRBV20-1; CDR3 protein: CSASGKETQYF; CDR3 DNA: TGCAGTGCTAGCGGGAAAGAGACCCAGTACTTC
J gene: TRBJ2-3; D gene: TRBD2; clone size: few; V gene: TRBV6-2/TRBV6-3; CDR3 protein: CASSPRAGPTPTDTQYF; CDR3 DNA: TGTGCCAGCAGTCCTCGAGCGGGACCGACCCCCACAGATACGCAGTATTTT
J gene: TRBJ2-3; D gene: -; clone size: -; V gene: TRBV2; CDR3 protein: CASIGPTDTQYF; CDR3 DNA: TGTGCCAGCATAGGTCCCACAGATACGCAGTATTTT
J gene: TRBJ1-5; D gene: -; clone size: -; V gene: TRBV7-8; CDR3 protein: CASSMGQLSNQPQHF; CDR3 DNA: TGTGCCAGCAGCATGGGACAACTTAGCAATCAGCCCCAGCATTTT
J gene: TRBJ1-2; D gene: -; clone size: -; V gene: TRBV27; CDR3 protein: CASSLRASYGYTF; CDR3 DNA: TGTGCCAGCAGTTTACGTGCCAGCTATGGCTACACCTTC
J gene: TRBJ1-5; D gene: -; clone size: -; V gene: TRBV20-1; CDR3 protein: CSARQLRGLISNQPQHF; CDR3 DNA: TGCAGTGCTAGACAGCTAAGGGGACTAATTAGCAATCAGCCCCAGCATTTT
J gene: TRBJ1-1; D gene: -; clone size: -; V gene: TRBV6-1; CDR3 protein: CASSDGGLNTEAFF; CDR3 DNA: TGTGCCAGCAGTGACGGGGGCCTGAACACTGAAGCTTTCTTT
J gene: TRBJ1-1; D gene: -; clone size: -; V gene: TRBV5-4; CDR3 protein: CASSRTQGETEAFF; CDR3 DNA: TGTGCCAGCAGCCGAACCCAGGGAGAAACTGAAGCTTTCTTT
J gene: TRBJ1-2; D gene: -; clone size: -; V gene: TRBV6-1; CDR3 protein: CASTRDRSRTSYGYTF; CDR3 DNA: TGTGCCAGCACCAGGGACCGGAGTCGAACTTCCTATGGCTACACCTTC
J gene: TRBJ1-1; D gene: -; clone size: few; V gene: TRBV7-2; CDR3 protein: CASSSPTGQRWVF; CDR3 DNA: TGTGCCAGCAGCTCTCCGACAGGACAGAGGTGGGTCTTT
J gene: TRBJ2-3; D gene: -; clone size: -; V gene: TRBV27; CDR3 protein: CASSMLGDTQYF; CDR3 DNA: TGTGCCAGCAGCATGCTCGGGGATACGCAGTATTTT
J gene: TRBJ1-1; D gene: -; clone size: few; V gene: TRBV11-2; CDR3 protein: CASSSLGEEAFF; CDR3 DNA: TGTGCCAGCAGCTCACTCGGGGAGGAAGCTTTCTTT
J gene: TRBJ1-2; D gene: -; clone size: -; V gene: TRBV19; CDR3 protein: CASSTRVGYGYTF; CDR3 DNA: TGTGCCAGTAGTACCAGGGTCGGCTATGGCTACACCTTC
J gene: TRBJ2-1; D gene: -; clone size: few; V gene: TRBV6-1; CDR3 protein: CASRRANRDSFF; CDR3 DNA: TGTGCCAGCAGGAGAGCCAACAGGGATAGCTTCTTC
J gene: TRBJ1-1; D gene: -; clone size: -; V gene: TRBV27; CDR3 protein: CASSFQPPRDTEAFF; CDR3 DNA: TGTGCCAGCAGTTTCCAACCCCCGCGGGACACTGAAGCTTTCTTT
J gene: TRBJ1-6; D gene: -; clone size: -; V gene: TRBV19; CDR3 protein: CASTLQDSMVAPLHF; CDR3 DNA: TGTGCCAGTACCCTACAGGACAGTATGGTCGCGCCCCTCCACTTT
J gene: TRBJ1-5; D gene: -; clone size: -; V gene: TRBV6-2/TRBV6-3; CDR3 protein: CASNEAGQPQHF; CDR3 DNA: TGTGCCAGCAATGAGGCGGGTCAGCCCCAGCATTTT
J gene: TRBJ2-5; D gene: TRBD2; clone size: few; V gene: TRBV11-3; CDR3 protein: CASSSLPARGGQETQYF; CDR3 DNA: TGTGCCAGCAGCTCGCTCCCGGCGCGGGGGGGCCAAGAGACCCAGTACTTC
J gene: TRBJ2-1; D gene: TRBD1; clone size: -; V gene: TRBV7-2; CDR3 protein: CASSARDREDEQFF; CDR3 DNA: TGTGCCAGCAGCGCCCGGGACAGGGAGGATGAGCAGTTCTTC
J gene: TRBJ1-2; D gene: -; clone size: -; V gene: TRBV2; CDR3 protein: CASILGRGNYGYTF; CDR3 DNA: TGTGCCAGCATACTGGGGAGAGGAAACTATGGCTACACCTTC
J gene: TRBJ2-7; D gene: -; clone size: few; V gene: TRBV20-1; CDR3 protein: CSAIAADRAYEQYF; CDR3 DNA: TGCAGTGCTATAGCGGCTGACAGGGCCTACGAGCAGTACTTC
J gene: TRBJ1-1; D gene: -; clone size: -; V gene: TRBV7-9; CDR3 protein: CASSLEGPHTEAFF; CDR3 DNA: TGTGCCAGCAGCTTGGAGGGGCCGCACACTGAAGCTTTCTTT
J gene: TRBJ2-7; D gene: -; clone size: -; V gene: TRBV11-2; CDR3 protein: CASSLSHRALGYEQYF; CDR3 DNA: TGTGCCAGCAGCTTATCACACAGGGCCCTTGGGTACGAGCAGTACTTC
J gene: TRBJ2-2; D gene: TRBD1; clone size: -; V gene: TRBV10-3; CDR3 protein: CAISGDRNTGELFF; CDR3 DNA: TGTGCCATCAGTGGGGACAGGAACACCGGGGAGCTGTTTTTT
J gene: TRBJ1-4; D gene: -; clone size: -; V gene: TRBV28; CDR3 protein: CASSPRGEGEKLFF; CDR3 DNA: TGTGCCAGCAGTCCGAGGGGGGAGGGTGAAAAACTGTTTTTT
J gene: TRBJ2-7; D gene: -; clone size: few; V gene: TRBV6-1; CDR3 protein: CASSEGGAKVEQYF; CDR3 DNA: TGTGCCAGCAGTGAAGGGGGGGCGAAGGTCGAGCAGTACTTC
J gene: TRBJ2-2; D gene: TRBD1; clone size: -; V gene: TRBV24-1; CDR3 protein: CATNDRVGTGELFF; CDR3 DNA: TGTGCCACCAACGACAGGGTGGGCACCGGGGAGCTGTTTTTT
J gene: TRBJ1-2; D gene: -; clone size: -; V gene: TRBV20-1; CDR3 protein: CSARDLVMTASYGYTF; CDR3 DNA: TGCAGTGCTAGAGATCTGGTGATGACAGCCTCCTATGGCTACACCTTC
J gene: TRBJ2-3; D gene: -; clone size: few; V gene: TRBV15; CDR3 protein: CATSRGIRTESTDTQYF; CDR3 DNA: TGTGCCACCAGCAGGGGGATACGGACAGAAAGCACAGATACGCAGTATTTT
J gene: TRBJ1-6; D gene: TRBD1; clone size: -; V gene: TRBV28; CDR3 protein: CASRTGSYSPLHF; CDR3 DNA: TGTGCCAGCAGGACAGGGTCATATTCACCCCTCCACTTT
J gene: TRBJ2-2; D gene: TRBD1; clone size: -; V gene: TRBV6-2/TRBV6-3; CDR3 protein: CASRKTGGTNTGELFF; CDR3 DNA: TGTGCCAGCAGAAAGACAGGGGGAACGAACACCGGGGAGCTGTTTTTT
J gene: TRBJ1-1; D gene: TRBD1; clone size: -; V gene: TRBV16; CDR3 protein: CASSQLRGQNTEAFF; CDR3 DNA: TGTGCCAGCAGCCAATTAAGGGGGCAGAACACTGAAGCTTTCTTT
J gene: TRBJ1-1; D gene: -; clone size: -; V gene: TRBV6-2/TRBV6-3; CDR3 protein: CASSPYGNTEAFF; CDR3 DNA: TGTGCCAGCTCGCCGTACGGGAACACTGAAGCTTTCTTT
J gene: TRBJ1-6; D gene: TRBD1; clone size: -; V gene: TRBV6-1; CDR3 protein: CASSMQGASNSPLHF; CDR3 DNA: TGTGCCAGCAGCATGCAGGGGGCAAGTAATTCACCCCTCCACTTT
J gene: TRBJ2-3; D gene: -; clone size: -; V gene: TRBV7-3; CDR3 protein: CASSPGGTIIPDTQYF; CDR3 DNA: TGTGCCAGCAGCCCAGGCGGGACAATAATACCAGATACGCAGTATTTT
J gene: TRBJ1-1; D gene: TRBD1; clone size: -; V gene: TRBV29-1; CDR3 protein: CSVVSGGSEAFF; CDR3 DNA: TGCAGCGTGGTATCAGGGGGATCTGAAGCTTTCTTT
J gene: TRBJ1-2; D gene: -; clone size: once; V gene: TRBV5-1; CDR3 protein: CASSSGRQQRLDGYTF; CDR3 DNA: TGCGCCAGCAGCTCGGGTAGACAGCAACGTCTAGATGGCTACACCTTC
J gene: TRBJ1-6; D gene: -; clone size: -; V gene: TRBV11-3; CDR3 protein: CASSATIGPSNSPLHF; CDR3 DNA: TGTGCCAGCAGCGCCACAATTGGACCTTCTAATTCACCCCTCCACTTT
J gene: TRBJ2-1; D gene: -; clone size: -; V gene: TRBV20-1; CDR3 protein: CSARDWGSLADGQFF; CDR3 DNA: TGCAGTGCTAGAGATTGGGGGTCCTTGGCCGATGGGCAGTTCTTC
J gene: TRBJ2-3; D gene: TRBD2; clone size: -; V gene: TRBV20-1; CDR3 protein: CSAREFPGLAGVTDTQYF; CDR3 DNA: TGCAGTGCTAGGGAATTTCCGGGACTAGCGGGGGTGACAGATACGCAGTATTTT
J gene: TRBJ2-5; D gene: TRBD2; clone size: few; V gene: TRBV20-1; CDR3 protein: CSARAAGEETQYF; CDR3 DNA: TGCAGTGCTCGGGCAGCGGGGGAAGAGACCCAGTACTTC
J gene: TRBJ2-1; D gene: -; clone size: -; V gene: TRBV20-1; CDR3 protein: CSARDRGGARSPEQFF; CDR3 DNA: TGCAGTGCTAGAGATCGTGGGGGGGCGAGGTCTCCTGAGCAGTTCTTC
J gene: TRBJ1-1; D gene: TRBD1; clone size: few; V gene: TRBV28; CDR3 protein: CASSYRGLMNTEAFF; CDR3 DNA: TGTGCCAGCAGTTACAGGGGGCTGATGAACACTGAAGCTTTCTTT
J gene: TRBJ1-5; D gene: -; clone size: -; V gene: TRBV20-1; CDR3 protein: CSAREVAGGNQPQHF; CDR3 DNA: TGCAGTGCTAGAGAGGTGGCAGGGGGCAATCAGCCCCAGCATTTT
J gene: TRBJ2-4; D gene: TRBD1; clone size: -; V gene: TRBV14; CDR3 protein: CASSQEGQGLGIQYF; CDR3 DNA: TGTGCCAGCAGTCAAGAGGGACAGGGGTTGGGCATTCAGTACTTC
J gene: TRBJ2-5; D gene: TRBD1; clone size: -; V gene: TRBV19; CDR3 protein: CASSIRNRGIQEAQYF; CDR3 DNA: TGTGCCAGTAGTATTAGGAACAGGGGGATCCAAGAGGCCCAGTACTTC
J gene: TRBJ2-3; D gene: TRBD2; clone size: -; V gene: TRBV6-1; CDR3 protein: CASTPGGTDTQYF; CDR3 DNA: TGTGCCAGTACCCCGGGAGGTACAGATACGCAGTATTTT